The rows below give T cell receptor beta chains drawn from one sample of a study of T cells in Graves' hyperthyroidism and ophthalmopathy. TCRdb fed the multiplex PCR reads into MiXCR, producing one record per CDR3 protein. The table includes more than 500,000 distinct CDR3 sequences, around 43% detected once. The material sequenced was peripheral blood or thyroid tissue (not recorded which). Receptors were obtained from an adult woman with Graves' disease, either hyperthyroidism or ophthalmopathy (not recorded which). The CDR3 runs from the conserved cysteine through the conserved F or W. The order of the fields is V gene, J gene, clone size, CDR3 protein. Rows give clone size only sometimes, using once, few, many, or a class for an expanded clone.

v_call: TRBV6-5; j_call: TRBJ1-4; clone_size: few; cdr3_aa: CASSYTPRRGQEKLFF
v_call: TRBV29-1; j_call: TRBJ2-7; clone_size: medium-sized; cdr3_aa: CSVGPDLDYYEQYF
v_call: TRBV25-1; j_call: TRBJ2-5; clone_size: many; cdr3_aa: CASTRASEQETQYF
v_call: TRBV12-3/TRBV12-4; j_call: TRBJ1-6; clone_size: few; cdr3_aa: CASSFAGTNSPLHF
v_call: TRBV4-1; j_call: TRBJ2-7; clone_size: -; cdr3_aa: CASRGTGRSYEQYF
v_call: TRBV5-1; j_call: TRBJ2-5; clone_size: many; cdr3_aa: CASSLSVGGGRETQYF
v_call: TRBV7-3; j_call: TRBJ2-7; clone_size: few; cdr3_aa: CASSSGLAGAPQYF
v_call: TRBV4-3; j_call: TRBJ1-4; clone_size: few; cdr3_aa: CASSQDFTGGGKLFF
v_call: TRBV10-3; j_call: TRBJ1-5; clone_size: once; cdr3_aa: CAIRNEGAGEQPQHF
v_call: TRBV7-2; j_call: TRBJ2-5; clone_size: once; cdr3_aa: CASSPGWTPETQYF
v_call: TRBV24-1; j_call: TRBJ2-2; clone_size: -; cdr3_aa: CATSDKGQGVVGELFF
v_call: TRBV19; j_call: TRBJ1-1; clone_size: -; cdr3_aa: CASSVLGGRAFF
v_call: TRBV19; j_call: TRBJ1-1; clone_size: -; cdr3_aa: CARIRGRTEAFF
v_call: TRBV7-2; j_call: TRBJ2-5; clone_size: -; cdr3_aa: CASSRQLYQETQYF
v_call: TRBV2; j_call: TRBJ2-5; clone_size: -; cdr3_aa: CASIRGQETQYF
v_call: TRBV7-9; j_call: TRBJ2-7; clone_size: few; cdr3_aa: CASSPIAGGSYEQYF
v_call: TRBV2; j_call: TRBJ1-6; clone_size: many; cdr3_aa: CASSVYSPLHF
v_call: TRBV29-1; j_call: TRBJ2-7; clone_size: -; cdr3_aa: CSMTGPYEQYF
v_call: TRBV19; j_call: TRBJ2-6; clone_size: -; cdr3_aa: CASNPGGSGANVLTF
v_call: TRBV20-1; j_call: TRBJ2-7; clone_size: -; cdr3_aa: CSAEDVRQYF
v_call: TRBV19; j_call: TRBJ1-4; clone_size: few; cdr3_aa: CASSITRKLFF
v_call: TRBV6-5; j_call: TRBJ2-7; clone_size: -; cdr3_aa: CASSSRGTGPLYEQYF
v_call: TRBV9; j_call: TRBJ2-2; clone_size: -; cdr3_aa: CASSVGQGTGELFF
v_call: TRBV7-9; j_call: TRBJ1-2; clone_size: many; cdr3_aa: CASSLDAAPGYGYTF
v_call: TRBV10-3; j_call: TRBJ1-2; clone_size: -; cdr3_aa: CAIRGPSNYGYTF
v_call: TRBV5-1; j_call: TRBJ1-3; clone_size: -; cdr3_aa: CASSYGGQIFSGNTIYF
v_call: TRBV2; j_call: TRBJ2-7; clone_size: many; cdr3_aa: CASKISGSSYEQYF
v_call: TRBV20-1; j_call: TRBJ2-2; clone_size: -; cdr3_aa: CSAAPSPTGALFF
v_call: TRBV7-2; j_call: TRBJ1-5; clone_size: -; cdr3_aa: CASSIANQPQHF
v_call: TRBV7-9; j_call: TRBJ2-3; clone_size: -; cdr3_aa: CASSLSLAFSTDTQYF
v_call: TRBV12-3/TRBV12-4; j_call: TRBJ1-5; clone_size: -; cdr3_aa: CASSSGQGQVQPQHF
v_call: TRBV20-1; j_call: TRBJ2-5; clone_size: -; cdr3_aa: CSASLVRETQYF
v_call: TRBV7-2; j_call: TRBJ2-2; clone_size: many; cdr3_aa: CASSSSGGELFF
v_call: TRBV29-1; j_call: TRBJ1-2; clone_size: -; cdr3_aa: CSVRSQGQNYGYTF
v_call: TRBV7-2; j_call: TRBJ1-6; clone_size: -; cdr3_aa: CASSSRGDRWYNSPLHF
v_call: TRBV12-3/TRBV12-4; j_call: TRBJ1-6; clone_size: once; cdr3_aa: CASSQGGTGGYSPLHF
v_call: TRBV29-1; j_call: TRBJ1-3; clone_size: -; cdr3_aa: CSVEDPDSGNTIYF
v_call: TRBV25-1; j_call: TRBJ1-6; clone_size: few; cdr3_aa: CASSESGSSYNSPLHF
v_call: TRBV7-9; j_call: TRBJ1-2; clone_size: -; cdr3_aa: CASSPIGGGRGYGYTF
v_call: TRBV20-1; j_call: TRBJ2-7; clone_size: -; cdr3_aa: CSAISGRASYEQYF
v_call: TRBV10-2; j_call: TRBJ1-5; clone_size: -; cdr3_aa: CARSGGQQGNQPQHF
v_call: TRBV29-1; j_call: TRBJ2-2; clone_size: -; cdr3_aa: CSVGGGVSSGELFF
v_call: TRBV7-9; j_call: TRBJ1-1; clone_size: -; cdr3_aa: CASRPGLDMNTEAFF
v_call: TRBV7-9; j_call: TRBJ1-2; clone_size: -; cdr3_aa: CASSRHDRDGQPRYGYTF
v_call: TRBV7-2; j_call: TRBJ2-2; clone_size: once; cdr3_aa: CASSHTGGTRTGELFF